This is a list of T cell receptor beta chains from one sample in a study of chemoradiotherapy in HPV16-positive cancers. Using immunoSEQ multiplex PCR, the repertoire was profiled, and TCRdb retains in-frame clones only, with some absent. The sample contains about 53,000 clones, roughly nine tenths of which appear only once. Sequencing was performed on blood, taken from a patient who underwent chemoradiotherapy. The receptor source for this set is a human donor with HPV-associated anogenital cancer. The CDR3 runs from the conserved cysteine through the conserved F or W. The order of the fields is V gene, D gene, clone size, J gene, CDR3 protein, CDR3 DNA. D genes are given only for firm matches. A clone size is listed for some rows: how often the clone was seen (once, few, many), or a class if it is expanded.

v_gene: TRBV7-8
d_gene: TRBD2
abundance: -
j_gene: TRBJ2-2
CDR3aa: CASSLSGRYTGELFF
CDR3nt: TGTGCCAGCAGCCTCAGCGGGAGGTACACCGGGGAGCTGTTTTTT

v_gene: TRBV18
d_gene: TRBD1
abundance: once
j_gene: TRBJ2-1
CDR3aa: CASSFGQGSLDEQFF
CDR3nt: TGTGCCAGCTCATTCGGACAGGGGTCATTGGATGAGCAGTTCTTC

v_gene: TRBV7-2
d_gene: TRBD2
abundance: -
j_gene: TRBJ2-2
CDR3aa: CASSPALAGTGELFF
CDR3nt: TGTGCCAGCAGCCCCGCACTAGCGGGTACCGGGGAGCTGTTTTTT

v_gene: TRBV5-1
d_gene: -
abundance: -
j_gene: TRBJ1-6
CDR3aa: CASSPMRMGGGSNSPLHF
CDR3nt: TGCGCCAGCAGCCCGATGCGGATGGGTGGGGGGAGTAATTCACCCCTCCACTTT

v_gene: TRBV30
d_gene: -
abundance: -
j_gene: TRBJ1-3
CDR3aa: CAWSSSSSGNTIYF
CDR3nt: TGTGCCTGGAGTTCCTCCTCCTCTGGAAACACCATATATTTT

v_gene: TRBV5-1
d_gene: -
abundance: -
j_gene: TRBJ1-2
CDR3aa: CASSLSGTSLDGGYTF
CDR3nt: TGCGCCAGCAGCTTATCCGGGACGTCGTTAGACGGGGGCTACACCTTC

v_gene: TRBV11-2
d_gene: TRBD1
abundance: -
j_gene: TRBJ2-1
CDR3aa: CASSLGGTASHEQFF
CDR3nt: TGTGCCAGCAGCTTAGGAGGGACAGCCTCCCATGAGCAGTTCTTC

v_gene: TRBV30
d_gene: TRBD2
abundance: -
j_gene: TRBJ2-5
CDR3aa: CAGRGSSGGGYQETQYF
CDR3nt: TGTGCCGGGAGGGGATCCTCCGGGGGGGGGTACCAAGAGACCCAGTACTTC

v_gene: TRBV4-3
d_gene: TRBD1
abundance: -
j_gene: TRBJ1-6
CDR3aa: CASSLSTGQGSSPLHF
CDR3nt: TGCGCCAGCAGCCTAAGTACGGGACAGGGCTCCTCACCCCTCCACTTT

v_gene: TRBV7-6
d_gene: -
abundance: -
j_gene: TRBJ2-5
CDR3aa: CASSLAQETQYF
CDR3nt: TGTGCCAGCAGCTTGGCCCAAGAGACCCAGTACTTC

v_gene: TRBV5-6
d_gene: TRBD1
abundance: -
j_gene: TRBJ1-4
CDR3aa: CASSRRDRRNEKLFF
CDR3nt: TGTGCCAGCAGCCGCCGGGACAGGCGAAATGAAAAACTGTTTTTT

v_gene: TRBV6-5
d_gene: -
abundance: -
j_gene: TRBJ1-1
CDR3aa: CASSPSDPEGANLF
CDR3nt: TGTGCCAGCAGCCCCTCAGACCCCGAAGGGGCTAACCTCTTT

v_gene: TRBV4-2
d_gene: -
abundance: -
j_gene: TRBJ1-2
CDR3aa: CASSQVGVQDGGYTF
CDR3nt: TGTGCCAGCAGCCAAGTTGGGGTTCAGGACGGTGGCTACACCTTC

v_gene: TRBV10-3
d_gene: TRBD2
abundance: -
j_gene: TRBJ2-1
CDR3aa: CAISDRRTSGREWDEQFF
CDR3nt: TGTGCCATCAGTGACCGTAGGACTAGCGGGAGGGAGTGGGATGAGCAGTTCTTC

v_gene: TRBV20-1
d_gene: -
abundance: -
j_gene: TRBJ2-3
CDR3aa: CSAGTPHTQYF
CDR3nt: TGCAGTGCTGGGACCCCACATACGCAGTATTTT

v_gene: TRBV27
d_gene: TRBD1
abundance: few
j_gene: TRBJ1-2
CDR3aa: CASSPGTGLSYGYTF
CDR3nt: TGTGCCAGCAGCCCCGGGACAGGGTTGTCCTATGGCTACACCTTC

v_gene: TRBV14
d_gene: TRBD2
abundance: -
j_gene: TRBJ2-2
CDR3aa: CANSQGLAGNPNTGELFF
CDR3nt: TGTGCCAACAGCCAAGGACTAGCGGGAAACCCGAACACCGGGGAGCTGTTTTTT

v_gene: TRBV7-2
d_gene: -
abundance: -
j_gene: TRBJ1-1
CDR3aa: CASSLRAQNTEAFF
CDR3nt: TGTGCCAGCAGCCTCCGGGCCCAGAACACTGAAGCTTTCTTT

v_gene: TRBV7-2
d_gene: -
abundance: -
j_gene: TRBJ2-5
CDR3aa: CASSIMETQYF
CDR3nt: TGTGCCAGCAGTATAATGGAGACCCAGTACTTC

v_gene: TRBV10-3
d_gene: -
abundance: -
j_gene: TRBJ2-5
CDR3aa: CAISESVPGEETQYF
CDR3nt: TGTGCCATCAGTGAGTCCGTCCCGGGAGAAGAGACCCAGTACTTC

v_gene: TRBV5-8
d_gene: -
abundance: -
j_gene: TRBJ1-5
CDR3aa: CASNVDSLYQPQHF
CDR3nt: TGTGCCAGCAACGTCGACAGCTTATATCAGCCCCAGCATTTT

v_gene: TRBV7-9
d_gene: TRBD1
abundance: once
j_gene: TRBJ2-1
CDR3aa: CASSQGQASNEQFF
CDR3nt: TGTGCCAGCAGCCAGGGACAGGCGAGCAATGAGCAGTTCTTC

v_gene: TRBV1
d_gene: -
abundance: -
j_gene: TRBJ2-2
CDR3aa: CTSSQGGTGELFF
CDR3nt: TGCACCAGCAGCCAAGGCGGTACCGGGGAGCTGTTTTTT

v_gene: TRBV6-1
d_gene: -
abundance: -
j_gene: TRBJ1-2
CDR3aa: CASSERKLANYGYTF
CDR3nt: TGTGCCAGCAGTGAAAGGAAGTTAGCTAACTATGGCTACACCTTC

v_gene: TRBV27
d_gene: TRBD2
abundance: once
j_gene: TRBJ2-4
CDR3aa: CASSFGGTNIQYF
CDR3nt: TGTGCCAGCAGTTTCGGGGGGACAAACATTCAGTACTTC

v_gene: TRBV18
d_gene: -
abundance: -
j_gene: TRBJ2-7
CDR3aa: CASSRGMAGAGNEQYF
CDR3nt: TGTGCCAGCTCACGTGGAATGGCGGGGGCGGGAAACGAGCAGTACTTC

v_gene: TRBV30
d_gene: -
abundance: -
j_gene: TRBJ2-2
CDR3aa: CAWSVPGFGELFF
CDR3nt: TGTGCCTGGAGTGTACCCGGGTTCGGGGAGCTGTTTTTT

v_gene: TRBV15
d_gene: -
abundance: -
j_gene: TRBJ2-7
CDR3aa: CATSSPQSYPYEQYF
CDR3nt: TGTGCCACCAGCAGCCCCCAGAGCTACCCCTACGAGCAGTACTTC

v_gene: TRBV18
d_gene: -
abundance: -
j_gene: TRBJ2-7
CDR3aa: CASSRESGYYEQYF
CDR3nt: TGTGCCAGCTCACGTGAGTCAGGGTACTACGAGCAGTACTTC

v_gene: TRBV7-2
d_gene: TRBD1
abundance: -
j_gene: TRBJ2-3
CDR3aa: CASSLVGQGPDTQYF
CDR3nt: TGTGCCAGCAGCTTAGTGGGACAGGGTCCGGATACGCAGTATTTT